This T cell receptor (beta chain) comes out of a study of cytotoxic CD8 clonotypes in ibrutinib-treated CLL. Per the germline V gene, CDR1 is LNHDA and CDR2 is SQIVND (reference sequence). The CDR3 extends over 16 amino acids. Trimming took 4 bases from V and 0 from J, leaving 10 bases between them. Repertoires were generated with immunoSEQ multiplex PCR, while TCRdb's copy carries only in-frame clones and drops some. The table has approximately 350,000 clones, approximately 67% seen once. Sequencing was performed on PBMCs, taken after 36 months of ibrutinib treatment. This TCR was sampled from a human donor with chronic lymphocytic leukemia. The chain joins TRBV19 to TRBJ2-6; no clear D. This CDR3 reads CASSTRLSSGANVLTF. The DNA for the CDR3 is TGTGCCAGTAGTACCCGACTGAGCTCTGGGGCCAACGTCCTGACTTTC.